The 8 T cell receptor beta chains below come from one sample, sequenced in a study of cytomegalovirus exposure and HLA in healthy donors. This PCR relied on a set of 60 Vbeta primers and 13 Jbeta primers. This table comes from immunoSEQ multiplex PCR, and its TCRdb copy is limited to in-frame clones, with some not included. The sample has some 120,000 clones; the top ten hold around 2.4%. What was sequenced was PBMCs. The receptors here all came from a man aged 35 to 55 in good health and CMV-seronegative.

The V gene is TRBV5-1, the J gene TRBJ2-7; the D is unclear. Deletions cut 4 bases from V and 3 bases from J, with 8 bases between. The CDR3 has 12 amino acids. From germline, CDR1 is SGHRS and CDR2 YFSETQ. CDR3 coding DNA: TGCGCCAGCAGCATCGGAGACTACGAGCAGTACTTC. Encoded protein: CASSIGDYEQYF.

The chain joins TRBV25-1 to TRBJ2-1; TRBD1 agrees at 8 bases. Germline loops: CDR1 MGHDK, CDR2 SYGVNS. Trimming removed 2 bases from V and 7 bases from J; junction bases left unmatched: 7. This CDR3 region has 15 residues. The CDR3 DNA follows: TGTGCCAGCAGTGAACAGGGGGCTACCGATAATGAGCAGTTCTTC. Translated, it gives CASSEQGATDNEQFF. Using reference TRBV25-1 and TRBJ2-1 for the parts outside the CDR3, the full variable domain is EADIYQTPRYLVIGTGKKITLECSQTMGHDKMYWYQQDPGMELHLIHYSYGVNSTEKGDLSSESTVSRIRTEHFPLTLESARPSHTSQYLCASSEQGATDNEQFFGPGTRLTVL.

To note about this clone: The sample has other DNA sequences that encode this CDR3 too. This sequence joins TRBV27 and TRBJ2-7; D is possibly TRBD2 (5 bases). The V end was cut by 6 bases, the J end by 3 bases, with 15 bases between. CDR1 and CDR2 (germline): MNHEY, SMNVEV (reference sequence). The CDR3 runs to 14 residues. CDR3 DNA: TGTGCCAGCAGACCGGAGGCTAGCAGCTACGAGCAGTACTTC. Amino acid sequence: CASRPEASSYEQYF.

Note on this clone: A junction end diverges from the germline sequence, so it may reflect a read error. The chain carries TRBV27 and TRBJ2-7, with D uncertain. From germline, CDR1 is MNHEY and CDR2 SMNVEV (reference sequence). This CDR3 comprises 13 residues. The CDR3 is CASSLSGADEQYF. In nucleotides, the CDR3 is TGTGCCAGCAGTCTATCCGGTGCCGACGAGCAGTACTTC.

The J gene is TRBJ2-5, the V gene TRBV16; tentative D call: TRBD2 (6 bases). The CDR3 covers 14 residues. Trimming removed 3 bases at V and 7 bases at J, with 15 bases between. Per germline, CDR1 KGHSY and CDR2 FQNENV. The CDR3 bases are TGTGCCAGCAGCCACCCTCGGACCGGGGGGACCCAGTACTTC. This translates into CASSHPRTGGTQYF.

J is TRBJ2-7 and V is TRBV4-1; tentative D call: TRBD2 (5 bases). Germline-derived CDR1 and CDR2 are MGHRA and YSYEKL. The ends were cut back, 2 bases at V and 2 bases at J, with 13 bases in the middle. CDR3 size: 15 residues. CDR3 nucleotides: TGCGCCAGCAGCCAACCGGAGGCCGCCACCTACGAGCAGTACTTC. Translating it yields CASSQPEAATYEQYF.

The chain recombines TRBV4-1 with TRBJ1-1, with 9 bases aligning to TRBD1. With V trimmed by 2 bases and J by 12 bases, 7 bases remained unmatched. This CDR3 comprises 13 residues. CDR1 MGHRA and CDR2 YSYEKL come from the germline V gene. The CDR3 here is CASSQPGTGRPFF. In DNA form, the CDR3 reads TGCGCCAGCAGCCAACCCGGGACAGGGCGACCTTTCTTT.

The CDR3 DNA follows: TGTGCCAGCAGCTTAGCTTACTCGGGTGGAAACACCATATATTTT. Translated, it gives CASSLAYSGGNTIYF. The rearrangement joins TRBV7-9 to TRBJ1-3; the D is unclear. CDR3 size: 15 residues. CDR1 SEHNR and CDR2 FQNEAQ come from the germline V gene (reference sequence). The V end was cut by 0 bases, the J end by 3 bases, with 9 bases between.